The source of this TCR beta chain is a study of OX40 agonist ivuxolimab in advanced cancers. About the investigation overall: Ivuxolimab was an agonistic, fully human IgG2 monoclonal antibody directed against OX40 (CD134), a costimulatory receptor. Partial responses were achieved by three dose-escalation patients, of whom one had hepatocellular carcinoma and two had cutaneous melanoma. Patients were allowed to have had prior anti-PD-1, anti-PD-L1 or anti-CTLA-4 therapy, and approximately 37% of the dose-escalation patients had been treated with checkpoint inhibitors. In the dose-escalation cohort, around 80% of patients were male, and the mean age was roughly 60 years with a range of about 23 to 79. The paper describes the monotherapy dose-escalation part (N of about 47 patients) of the phase I trial of ivuxolimab. Intravenous ivuxolimab was administered to patients every 2 weeks at six dose levels: 0.01, 0.1, 0.3, 1.5, 3 and 10 mg/kg. Peripheral TCRbeta sequencing aimed to test whether ivuxolimab altered TCR sequence diversity and caused clonal T-cell expansion. Of the roughly 53 patients in dose escalation, 19 had hepatocellular carcinoma, approximately 15 had melanoma, 9 had renal cell carcinoma and 9 had head and neck cancer. What the research found in general, with its limitations: In partial responders in the 0.1-3.0 mg/kg groups, normalized peripheral clonal expansion was found to be among the lowest, especially among CD8+ T cells. The antigen specificity of the peripheral T cells that underwent clonal expansion was not determined. Low levels of normalized T-cell clonal expansion were also seen in some nonresponding patients. At doses from 0.1 to 3.0 mg/kg, clonal expansion was seen in both CD4+ and CD8+ blood T cells between baseline and week 6. On average, CD8+ T cells showed more expanded clones than CD4+ T cells after ivuxolimab.

Of note for this clone: The antigen this receptor binds is unknown. No quality values exist for individual bases; no much larger clone is one base distant.

CDR1 and CDR2 are read off the germline V gene (reference sequence) as GTSNPN and SVGIG. The CDR3 covers 15 residues, taking in both the cysteine and the phenylalanine. The DNA shown is the 45-base CDR3, in frame from base 1. At the junction V is shortened by 3 bases and J by 4 bases; bases outside the gene matches: 6. Genomic DNA was isolated from the sorted cells so that the TCRbeta CDR3 region could be sequenced. The immunoSEQ Assay was used for sequencing of TCRbeta CDR3 regions. Imported from immuneACCESS, the table was reduced by TCRdb to in-frame sequences with V and J called. These copies leave out some clones; in studies compared against another copy, an unresolved V gene accounts for under half, and the cause of the remainder is not known. In this sample the table shows about 42,000 clones, just under 90% of which occur a single time. In total, the top ten clones hold about 6.3% of the sample.

Patients with a history of autoimmune disease or receiving systemic immunosuppression were excluded from the trial. Peripheral blood for TCR sequencing was collected from all dose cohorts at baseline, on cycle 4 day 1, and on cycle 7 day 1. The samples were taken from a phase I, first-in-human, multicenter, open-label dose-escalation trial of ivuxolimab. Adults with locally advanced or metastatic melanoma, renal cell carcinoma, hepatocellular carcinoma or head and neck squamous cell carcinoma were enrolled in the trial. Before TCR sequencing, CD4+ and CD8+ T cells were separately sorted from peripheral blood.

The receptor chain draws on TRBV30 and TRBJ1-5; TRBD1 matches 10 bases in the middle. Sequences were derived from CD4+ or CD8+ T cells sorted from blood, sampled in a trial of the OX40 agonist ivuxolimab. This receptor was identified in an adult with an advanced solid tumor such as melanoma, head and neck, liver or kidney cancer. The nucleotides are TGTGCCTGGAGCACTCGGACAGGGGGGAATCAGCCCCAGCATTTT. Its protein is CAWSTRTGGNQPQHF.